One T cell receptor (beta chain) is described in this entry. Its binding antigen is unknown. One base away there is no much larger clone; base qualities are not given. This sample is drawn from a study of chemoradiotherapy in HPV16-positive cancers (dated by TCRdb to between 2021 and 2024). In the study overall: Functional T-cell assays on cells from two HPV16-positive patients defined candidate HPV-specific T-cell clones and common TCR motifs. The study set out to ask whether T-cell immunity against the HPV oncoproteins E6 and E7 changes over the course of chemoradiotherapy and whether that immunity affects survival. Next, the candidate HPV-specific TCRs and motifs were followed in TCR repertoires from more than 70 patients with HPV-related cancers.

After removal of 4 bases from V and 4 bases from J, the junction retains 4 bases not matched to a gene. The CDR3 runs 15 amino acids, cysteine and phenylalanine included. Only the CDR3 region is kept as DNA, spanning 45 bases read in frame from base 1. Reading the germline V gene (reference sequence) gives CDR1 LNHDA and CDR2 SQIVND. The library was obtained by the immunoSEQ multiplex PCR assay. As stored in TCRdb, this immuneACCESS dataset retains in-frame rearrangements with V and J assigned. A fraction of the clones does not appear; measured against another copy, unresolved V genes explain less than half of the discrepancy, and the remainder lacks a known reason. A total of 35,000 to 45,000 clones appear in this sample, 65% to 80% of them only once. About 4.8% of the sample is held by the ten biggest clonotypes. Repertoires were sampled multiple times during chemoradiotherapy, which allowed clonal expansion in the tumor microenvironment to be followed.

Study-level results and caveats: In HPV16-positive patients, expansion of HPV-responsive T cells during chemoradiotherapy was found to be associated with improved recurrence-free survival. The survival association was reported for HPV16-positive patients, and the functional definition of HPV-specific T cells was derived from only a couple of HPV16-positive patients. Expansion of candidate HPV-specific clones and E7-related TCR motifs was observed in the tumor microenvironment during treatment, whereas no such expansion was observed for non-HPV-specific T cells.

The source is a human donor with HPV-associated anogenital cancer. The sequenced sample was blood, obtained from a patient who underwent chemoradiotherapy. The chain is made from TRBV19 and TRBJ1-5, with 10 middle bases fitting TRBD1. The sequenced DNA: TGTGCCAGTAGTACTACGGGACAGGGGAATCAGCCCCAGCATTTT. The translation is CASSTTGQGNQPQHF.